Here is one TCR beta chain with its context. Its antigen is still unknown. The data are from a study of cytomegalovirus exposure and HLA in healthy donors. Study context: Among the roughly 400 genotyped donors, around 81% were placed in the Caucasian-associated ancestry cluster.

The PCR ran on 60 Vbeta and 13 Jbeta primers. Profiled with immunoSEQ multiplex PCR; TCRdb holds only in-frame clones, not every one. Recorded for this sample: around 130,000 clones. With 5 bases clipped from V and 3 bases from J, the junction kept 4 bases outside the gene matches. This CDR3 is 15 amino acids long. Germline CDR1 is SGHTA and CDR2 is FQGTGA. Findings and limits, study-wide: The authors excluded some V segments, including TRBV6-2 and TRBV6-3, as indistinguishable.

The sequence derives from a woman aged 55-69 years in good health and CMV-seronegative. The sequenced sample consisted of PBMCs. This chain connects TRBV7-3 to TRBJ2-1; TRBD2 matches 10 bases. The CDR3, as DNA: TGTGCCAGCAGCCCTAGCGGGAGCTACTACAATGAGCAGTTCTTC. This codes for CASSPSGSYYNEQFF.